What follows describes a single TCR beta chain. In the original analysis: Nucleated cell number was recorded as an estimate derived from reference gene primer amplification. TCRdb's table, derived via immunoSEQ multiplex PCR, lists solely in-frame clones and lacks some. V and J calls and clone size follow that table, whereas D and trimming were derived from the DNA. The table includes about 52,000 clones, roughly 86% detected once. These data come from a study of blood T cell repertoires in COVID-19. Study-level information: Whether acute or convalescent, the COVID-19 samples came from the United States, Italy and Spain. Nucleic acid was either cDNA or gDNA, and it came from T cells, B-cell-depleted T cells, or PBMCs.

The CDR3 is made up of 18 amino acids. The V and J ends lost 2 bases and 3 bases, in that order; junction bases with no gene match: 15. Germline CDR1 reads LNHNV; CDR2 reads YYDKDF (reference sequence). This receptor was identified in a woman older than 75 with acute or convalescent COVID-19. What was sequenced was peripheral blood. This chain uses TRBV15 with TRBJ1-2; TRBD1 aligns across 7 bases. CDR3 DNA sequence: TGTGCCACCAGCAGACCTACCCAGGACAGGCCTTCGGACTATGGCTACACCTTC. Residues: CATSRPTQDRPSDYGYTF.